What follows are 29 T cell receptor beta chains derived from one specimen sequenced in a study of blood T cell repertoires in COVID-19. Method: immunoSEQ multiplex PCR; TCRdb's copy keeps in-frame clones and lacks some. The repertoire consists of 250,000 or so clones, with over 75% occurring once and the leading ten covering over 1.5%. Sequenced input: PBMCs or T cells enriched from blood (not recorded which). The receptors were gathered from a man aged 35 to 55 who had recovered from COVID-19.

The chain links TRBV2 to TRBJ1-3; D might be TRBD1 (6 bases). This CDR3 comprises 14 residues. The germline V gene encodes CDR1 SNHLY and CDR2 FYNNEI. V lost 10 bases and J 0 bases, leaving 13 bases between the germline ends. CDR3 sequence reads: CATETGLSGNTIYF. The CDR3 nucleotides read TGTGCCACCGAGACAGGTCTCTCTGGAAACACCATATATTTT.

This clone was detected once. The CDR3 sequence is CASSLASAGGLGETQYF. The DNA of the CDR3 is TGTGCCAGCAGCTTAGCCTCTGCGGGGGGGCTGGGGGAGACCCAGTACTTC. This chain links TRBV7-6 with TRBJ2-5; TRBD2 agrees at 9 bases. The V gene end was trimmed by 0 bases and the J gene end by 5 bases; junction bases not matched to a gene: 10. Germline CDR1 and CDR2: SGHVS and FNYEAQ. The CDR3 length is 17 residues.

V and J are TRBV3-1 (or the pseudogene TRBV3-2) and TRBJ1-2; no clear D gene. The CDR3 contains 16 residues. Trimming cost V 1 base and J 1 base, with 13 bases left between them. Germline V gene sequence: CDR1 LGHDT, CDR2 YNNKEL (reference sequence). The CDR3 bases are TGTGCCAGCAGCCAAGCTTCGACTGCCAGTAACTATGGCTACACCTTC. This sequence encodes CASSQASTASNYGYTF.

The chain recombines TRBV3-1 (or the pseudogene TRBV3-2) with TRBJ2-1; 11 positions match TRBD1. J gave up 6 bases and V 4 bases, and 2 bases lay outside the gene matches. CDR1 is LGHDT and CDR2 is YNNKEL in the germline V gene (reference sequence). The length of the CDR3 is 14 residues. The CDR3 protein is CASSRDRGSNEQFF. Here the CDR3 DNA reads TGTGCCAGCAGCCGGGACAGGGGGTCCAATGAGCAGTTCTTC.

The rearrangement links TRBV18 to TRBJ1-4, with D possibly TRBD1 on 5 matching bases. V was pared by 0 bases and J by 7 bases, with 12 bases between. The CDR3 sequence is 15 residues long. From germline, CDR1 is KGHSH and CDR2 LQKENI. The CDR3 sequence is CASSPPEGRSEKLFF. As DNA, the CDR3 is TGTGCCAGCTCACCACCCGAGGGGAGGAGTGAAAAACTGTTTTTT.

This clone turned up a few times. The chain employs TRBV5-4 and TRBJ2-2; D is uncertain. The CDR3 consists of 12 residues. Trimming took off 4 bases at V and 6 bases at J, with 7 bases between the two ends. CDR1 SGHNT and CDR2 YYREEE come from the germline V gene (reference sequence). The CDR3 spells CASSADPGELFF. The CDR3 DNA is TGTGCCAGCAGCGCAGATCCCGGGGAGCTGTTTTTT.

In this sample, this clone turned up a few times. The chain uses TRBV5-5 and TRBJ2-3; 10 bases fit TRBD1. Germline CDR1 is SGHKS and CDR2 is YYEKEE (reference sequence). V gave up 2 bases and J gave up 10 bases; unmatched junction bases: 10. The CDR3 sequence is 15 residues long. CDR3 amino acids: CASSLPGQGTGAQYF. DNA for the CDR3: TGTGCCAGCAGCTTACCGGGACAGGGGACTGGAGCGCAGTATTTT.

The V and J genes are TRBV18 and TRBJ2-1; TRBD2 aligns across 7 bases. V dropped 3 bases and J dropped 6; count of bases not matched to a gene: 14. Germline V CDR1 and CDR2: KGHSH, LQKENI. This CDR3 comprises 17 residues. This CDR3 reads CASSPRDLAGPVNEQFF. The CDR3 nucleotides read TGTGCCAGCTCACCCCGGGATTTAGCGGGCCCGGTCAATGAGCAGTTCTTC.

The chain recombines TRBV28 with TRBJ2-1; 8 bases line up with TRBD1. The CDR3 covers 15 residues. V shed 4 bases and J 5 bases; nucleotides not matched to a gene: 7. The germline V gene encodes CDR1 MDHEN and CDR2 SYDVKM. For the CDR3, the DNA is TGTGCCAGCAGTTCCGGGACAGGCGGAAACAATGAGCAGTTCTTC. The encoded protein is CASSSGTGGNNEQFF.

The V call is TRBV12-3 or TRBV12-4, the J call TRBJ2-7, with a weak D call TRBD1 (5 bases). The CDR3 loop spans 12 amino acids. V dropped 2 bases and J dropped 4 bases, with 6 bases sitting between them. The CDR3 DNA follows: TGTGCCAGCAGTTTAAGACAGTACGAGCAGTACTTC. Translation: CASSLRQYEQYF.

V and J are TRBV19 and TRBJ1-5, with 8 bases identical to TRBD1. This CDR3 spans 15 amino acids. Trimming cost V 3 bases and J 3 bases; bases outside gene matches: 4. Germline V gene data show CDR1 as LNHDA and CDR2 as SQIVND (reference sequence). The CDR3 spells CASSIVTGDNQPQHF. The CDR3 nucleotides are TGTGCCAGTAGTATTGTGACAGGGGACAATCAGCCCCAGCATTTT. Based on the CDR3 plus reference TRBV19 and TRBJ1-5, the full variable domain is DGGITQSPKYLFRKEGQNVTLSCEQNLNHDAMYWYRQDPGQGLRLIYYSQIVNDFQKGDIAEGYSVSREKKESFPLTVTSAQKNPTAFYLCASSIVTGDNQPQHFGDGTRLSIL.

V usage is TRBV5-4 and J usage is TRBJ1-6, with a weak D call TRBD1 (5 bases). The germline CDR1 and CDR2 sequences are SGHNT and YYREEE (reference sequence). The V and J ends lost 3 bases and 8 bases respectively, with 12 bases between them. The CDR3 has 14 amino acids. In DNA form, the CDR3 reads TGTGCCAGCAGCTCTCTCGGGGGGTATTCACCCCTCCACTTT. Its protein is CASSSLGGYSPLHF.

In DNA form, the CDR3 reads TGTGCCAGCAGCTTGGATGCAGGAGGAACTGAAGCTTTCTTT. Translation gives CASSLDAGGTEAFF. V is TRBV5-4 and J is TRBJ1-1; D is unclear. The CDR3 is 14 amino acids. Germline lookup yields CDR1 SGHNT and CDR2 YYREEE (reference sequence). V shed 0 bases and J shed 5 bases, with 11 bases lying between them.

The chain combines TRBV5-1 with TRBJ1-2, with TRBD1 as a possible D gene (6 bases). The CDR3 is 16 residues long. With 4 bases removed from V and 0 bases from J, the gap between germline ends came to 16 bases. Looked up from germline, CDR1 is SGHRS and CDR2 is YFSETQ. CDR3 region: CASSENLGQPNYGYTF. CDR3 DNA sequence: TGCGCCAGCAGCGAAAATTTAGGACAGCCTAACTATGGCTACACCTTC.

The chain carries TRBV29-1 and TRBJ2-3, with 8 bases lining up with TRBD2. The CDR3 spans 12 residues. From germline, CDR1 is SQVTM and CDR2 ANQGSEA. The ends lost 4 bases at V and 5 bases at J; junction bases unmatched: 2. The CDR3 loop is CSVVLAGDTQYF. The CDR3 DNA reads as TGCAGCGTTGTGCTAGCGGGAGATACGCAGTATTTT.

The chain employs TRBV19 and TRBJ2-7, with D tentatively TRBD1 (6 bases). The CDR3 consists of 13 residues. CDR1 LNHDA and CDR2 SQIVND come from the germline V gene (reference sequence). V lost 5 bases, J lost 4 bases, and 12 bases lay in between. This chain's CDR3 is CASSDGTSYEQYF. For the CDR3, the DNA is TGTGCCAGTAGTGACGGGACAAGTTACGAGCAGTACTTC.

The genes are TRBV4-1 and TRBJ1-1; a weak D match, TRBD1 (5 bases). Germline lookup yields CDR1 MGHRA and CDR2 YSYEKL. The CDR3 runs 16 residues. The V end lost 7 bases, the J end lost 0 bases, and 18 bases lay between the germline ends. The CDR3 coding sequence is TGCGCCAGCAACCGCTTGGCTGGGGGGATGAACACTGAAGCTTTCTTT. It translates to CASNRLAGGMNTEAFF.

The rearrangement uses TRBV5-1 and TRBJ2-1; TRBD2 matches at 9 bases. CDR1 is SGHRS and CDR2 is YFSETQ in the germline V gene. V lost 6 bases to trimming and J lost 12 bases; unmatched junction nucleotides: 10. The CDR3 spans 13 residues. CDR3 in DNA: TGCGCCAGCATCCCTTTAGCGGGAGACAGGCAGTTCTTC. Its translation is CASIPLAGDRQFF.

CDR3 loop: CASSPIGTQGWEQFF. CDR3 DNA sequence: TGTGCCAGCAGCCCCATCGGGACTCAGGGATGGGAGCAGTTCTTC. The chain is built from TRBV7-2 and TRBJ2-1; possibly TRBD2 for D (6 bases). The CDR3 covers 15 residues. Trimming shortened V by 5 bases and J by 10 bases, and 21 bases separated the two germline ends. From germline, CDR1 is SGHTA and CDR2 FQGNSA. The whole variable domain, remainder taken from reference TRBV7-2 and TRBJ2-1, is GAGVSQSPSNKVTEKGKDVELRCDPISGHTALYWYRQSLGQGLEFLIYFQGNSAPDKSGLPSDRFSAERTGGSVSTLTIQRTQQEDSAVYLCASSPIGTQGWEQFFGPGTRLTVL.

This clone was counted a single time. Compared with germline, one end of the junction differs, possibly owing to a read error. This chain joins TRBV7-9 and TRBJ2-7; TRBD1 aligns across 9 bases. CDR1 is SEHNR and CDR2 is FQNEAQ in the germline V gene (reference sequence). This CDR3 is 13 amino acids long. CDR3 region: CASSLGTGAYLVF. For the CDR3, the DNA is TGTGCCAGCAGCTTAGGGACAGGGGCCTACTTAGTCTTC.

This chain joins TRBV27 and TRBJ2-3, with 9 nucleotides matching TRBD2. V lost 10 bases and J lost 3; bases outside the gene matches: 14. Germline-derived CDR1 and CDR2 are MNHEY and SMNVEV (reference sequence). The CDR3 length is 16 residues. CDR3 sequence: CATSLRAGGLTDTQYF. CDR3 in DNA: TGTGCCACCTCACTCCGAGCGGGGGGATTAACAGATACGCAGTATTTT.

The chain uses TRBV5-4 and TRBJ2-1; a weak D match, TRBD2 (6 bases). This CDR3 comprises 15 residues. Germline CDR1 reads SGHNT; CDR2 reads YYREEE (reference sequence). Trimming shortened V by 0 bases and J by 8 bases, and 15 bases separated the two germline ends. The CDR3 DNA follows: TGTGCCAGCAGCTTGGAACTAGCTATTTACGATGAGCAGTTCTTC. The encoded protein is CASSLELAIYDEQFF.

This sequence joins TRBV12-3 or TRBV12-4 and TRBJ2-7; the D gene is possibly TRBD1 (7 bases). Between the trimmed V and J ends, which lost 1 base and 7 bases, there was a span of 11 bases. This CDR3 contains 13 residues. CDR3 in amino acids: CASSLEGAGEQYF. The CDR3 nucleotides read TGTGCCAGCAGTTTAGAGGGGGCGGGGGAGCAGTACTTC.

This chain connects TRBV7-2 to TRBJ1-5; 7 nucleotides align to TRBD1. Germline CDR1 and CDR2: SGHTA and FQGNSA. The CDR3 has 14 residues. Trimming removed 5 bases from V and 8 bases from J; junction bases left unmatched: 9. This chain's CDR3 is CASSGDRELEPQHF. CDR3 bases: TGTGCCAGCAGCGGCGACAGGGAACTTGAGCCCCAGCATTTT.

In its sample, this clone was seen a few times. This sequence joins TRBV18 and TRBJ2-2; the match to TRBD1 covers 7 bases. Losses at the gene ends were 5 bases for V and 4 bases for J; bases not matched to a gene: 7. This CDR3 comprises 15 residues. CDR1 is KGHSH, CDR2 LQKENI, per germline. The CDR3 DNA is TGTGCCAGCTCAGGCCGGGACAGTTCCACCGGGGAGCTGTTTTTT. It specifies CASSGRDSSTGELFF.

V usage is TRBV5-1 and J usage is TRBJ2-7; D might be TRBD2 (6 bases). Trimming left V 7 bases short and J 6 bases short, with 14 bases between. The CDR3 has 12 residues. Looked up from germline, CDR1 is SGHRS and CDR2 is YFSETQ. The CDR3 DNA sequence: TGCGCCAGCTCAGAACTAGCCGGCGAGCAGTACTTC. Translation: CASSELAGEQYF.

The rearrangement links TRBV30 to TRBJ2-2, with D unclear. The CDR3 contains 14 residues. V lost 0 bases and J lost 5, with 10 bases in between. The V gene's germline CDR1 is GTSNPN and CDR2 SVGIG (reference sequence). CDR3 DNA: TGTGCCTGGAGTGTAGGCAGCGATACCGGGGAGCTGTTTTTT. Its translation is CAWSVGSDTGELFF. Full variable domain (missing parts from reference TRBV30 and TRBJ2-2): SQTIHQWPATLVQPVGSPLSLECTVEGTSNPNLYWYRQAAGRGLQLLFYSVGIGQISSEVPQNLSASRPQDRQFILSSKKLLLSDSGFYLCAWSVGSDTGELFFGEGSRLTVL.

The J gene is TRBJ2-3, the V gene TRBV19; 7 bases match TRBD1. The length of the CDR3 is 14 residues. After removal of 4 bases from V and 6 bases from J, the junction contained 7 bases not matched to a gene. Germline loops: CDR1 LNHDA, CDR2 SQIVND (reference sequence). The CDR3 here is CASSKQGMVDTQYF. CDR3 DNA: TGTGCCAGTAGTAAACAGGGGATGGTGGATACGCAGTATTTT.

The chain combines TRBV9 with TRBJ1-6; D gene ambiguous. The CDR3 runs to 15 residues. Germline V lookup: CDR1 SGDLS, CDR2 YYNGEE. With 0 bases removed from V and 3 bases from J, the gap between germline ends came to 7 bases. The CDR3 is CASSVDGHYNSPLHF. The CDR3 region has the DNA TGTGCCAGCAGCGTAGACGGTCACTATAATTCACCCCTCCACTTT. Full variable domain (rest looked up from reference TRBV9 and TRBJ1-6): DSGVTQTPKHLITATGQRVTLRCSPRSGDLSVYWYQQSLDQGLQFLIQYYNGEERAKGNILERFSAQQFPDLHSELNLSSLELGDSALYFCASSVDGHYNSPLHFGNGTRLTVT.